This is a list of T cell receptor beta chains from one sample in a study of T cell responses to AZD1222 COVID-19 vaccine. Produced via immunoSEQ multiplex PCR; TCRdb's table is partial and in-frame only. The sample has 85,000 to 130,000 clones, 85% to 90% seen once. The material sequenced was peripheral blood, taken on day 0 of AZD1222 vaccination. These receptor sequences come from an adult in good health. CDR3s include the opening cysteine and the closing phenylalanine or tryptophan. The D gene is left open where the match is weak. For some rows the clone size is stated as once, few or many, or as a class when expanded; others skip it.

abundance,v_gene,j_gene,d_gene,CDR3nt,CDR3aa
medium-sized,TRBV11-3,TRBJ1-4,TRBD1,TGTGCCAGCACCCCCGGGACAGTAACTAATGAAAAACTGTTTTTT,CASTPGTVTNEKLFF
-,TRBV29-1,TRBJ2-1,-,TGCAGCGTTGGTGACCGGTCTTCGCTCTACAATGAGCAGTTCTTC,CSVGDRSSLYNEQFF
-,TRBV28,TRBJ1-6,-,TGTGCCAGCAGTAGGACAGACGGTTCACCCCTCCACTTT,CASSRTDGSPLHF
-,TRBV19,TRBJ2-7,TRBD2,TGTGCCAGTAGTATTGGACCTAGCGGGGCCTACGAGCAGTACTTC,CASSIGPSGAYEQYF
-,TRBV30,TRBJ2-1,-,TGTGCCTGGACCAACAGGAGCTCCTACAATGAGCAGTTCTTC,CAWTNRSSYNEQFF
-,TRBV30,TRBJ1-5,-,TGTGCCTGGAGTGGAGGTGGCAATCAGCCCCAGCATTTT,CAWSGGGNQPQHF
-,TRBV19,TRBJ1-5,-,TGTGCCAGTAGTATTTTGGACAGTGATCAGCCCCAGCATTTT,CASSILDSDQPQHF
-,TRBV3-1/TRBV3-2,TRBJ1-2,-,TGTGCCAGCAGCTTTGGGTCTCAGAACTATGGCTACACCTTC,CASSFGSQNYGYTF
-,TRBV6-5,TRBJ2-1,TRBD1,TGTGCCAGCAGTTTTCGCCCAGGGGGCTCCTACAATGAGCAGTTCTTC,CASSFRPGGSYNEQFF
-,TRBV27,TRBJ1-5,-,TGTGCCAGCAGTTTAGATTTCGGGGGCAATCAGCCCCAGCATTTT,CASSLDFGGNQPQHF
-,TRBV6-5,TRBJ2-7,TRBD1,TGTGCCAGCAGTTACTCGGGACAGTCTTACGAGCAGTACTTC,CASSYSGQSYEQYF
-,TRBV28,TRBJ2-7,TRBD2,TGTGCCAGCAGTTTCAGCGGGAAGAATAAACCCTACGAGCAGTACTTC,CASSFSGKNKPYEQYF
-,TRBV28,TRBJ2-5,-,TGTGCCATTACCGGGGGCCAAGAGACCCAGTACTTC,CAITGGQETQYF
-,TRBV9,TRBJ2-3,-,TGTGCCAGCGGACACGACCCCCGGGACTCTGCAACAGATACGCAGTATTTT,CASGHDPRDSATDTQYF
once,TRBV10-1,TRBJ2-1,TRBD2,TGCGCCAGCAGTAGACTAGCGGGATTTGGTGAGCAGTTCTTC,CASSRLAGFGEQFF
-,TRBV3-1/TRBV3-2,TRBJ2-3,TRBD2,TGTGCCAGCAGCCAAGATAGGCTAGCGGGAGGGCCGACAGATACGCAGTATTTT,CASSQDRLAGGPTDTQYF
-,TRBV19,TRBJ2-3,-,TGTGCCAGTACCCCCCCAGGGGAACAGACCTTAAGCACAGATACGCAGTATTTT,CASTPPGEQTLSTDTQYF
-,TRBV2,TRBJ2-6,-,TGTGCCAGCAGCCCCTGGCAGGCTGGGGCCAACGTCCTGACTTTC,CASSPWQAGANVLTF
-,TRBV27,TRBJ1-1,-,TGTGCCAGCAGAAGCCCCGGGTTCTCGAACACTGAAGCTTTCTTT,CASRSPGFSNTEAFF
-,TRBV6-5,TRBJ1-1,TRBD1,TGTGCCAGCGGACAGGGTTTTACTGAAGCTTTCTTT,CASGQGFTEAFF
-,TRBV19,TRBJ2-7,-,TGTGCCAGTAGTATAAGGACGGCGGTATCCTACGAGCAGTACTTC,CASSIRTAVSYEQYF
-,TRBV3-1/TRBV3-2,TRBJ1-5,TRBD1,TGTGCCAGCAGCCAAGATCTGACAGGGGGTCAGCCCCAGCATTTT,CASSQDLTGGQPQHF
-,TRBV5-1,TRBJ2-2,-,TGCGCCAGCAGCTTGGCCACCATCATGCCCGGGGAGCTGTTTTTT,CASSLATIMPGELFF
once,TRBV29-1,TRBJ1-1,-,TGCAGCACGTCAGGGGCCCCTATGAACACTGAAGCTTTCTTT,CSTSGAPMNTEAFF